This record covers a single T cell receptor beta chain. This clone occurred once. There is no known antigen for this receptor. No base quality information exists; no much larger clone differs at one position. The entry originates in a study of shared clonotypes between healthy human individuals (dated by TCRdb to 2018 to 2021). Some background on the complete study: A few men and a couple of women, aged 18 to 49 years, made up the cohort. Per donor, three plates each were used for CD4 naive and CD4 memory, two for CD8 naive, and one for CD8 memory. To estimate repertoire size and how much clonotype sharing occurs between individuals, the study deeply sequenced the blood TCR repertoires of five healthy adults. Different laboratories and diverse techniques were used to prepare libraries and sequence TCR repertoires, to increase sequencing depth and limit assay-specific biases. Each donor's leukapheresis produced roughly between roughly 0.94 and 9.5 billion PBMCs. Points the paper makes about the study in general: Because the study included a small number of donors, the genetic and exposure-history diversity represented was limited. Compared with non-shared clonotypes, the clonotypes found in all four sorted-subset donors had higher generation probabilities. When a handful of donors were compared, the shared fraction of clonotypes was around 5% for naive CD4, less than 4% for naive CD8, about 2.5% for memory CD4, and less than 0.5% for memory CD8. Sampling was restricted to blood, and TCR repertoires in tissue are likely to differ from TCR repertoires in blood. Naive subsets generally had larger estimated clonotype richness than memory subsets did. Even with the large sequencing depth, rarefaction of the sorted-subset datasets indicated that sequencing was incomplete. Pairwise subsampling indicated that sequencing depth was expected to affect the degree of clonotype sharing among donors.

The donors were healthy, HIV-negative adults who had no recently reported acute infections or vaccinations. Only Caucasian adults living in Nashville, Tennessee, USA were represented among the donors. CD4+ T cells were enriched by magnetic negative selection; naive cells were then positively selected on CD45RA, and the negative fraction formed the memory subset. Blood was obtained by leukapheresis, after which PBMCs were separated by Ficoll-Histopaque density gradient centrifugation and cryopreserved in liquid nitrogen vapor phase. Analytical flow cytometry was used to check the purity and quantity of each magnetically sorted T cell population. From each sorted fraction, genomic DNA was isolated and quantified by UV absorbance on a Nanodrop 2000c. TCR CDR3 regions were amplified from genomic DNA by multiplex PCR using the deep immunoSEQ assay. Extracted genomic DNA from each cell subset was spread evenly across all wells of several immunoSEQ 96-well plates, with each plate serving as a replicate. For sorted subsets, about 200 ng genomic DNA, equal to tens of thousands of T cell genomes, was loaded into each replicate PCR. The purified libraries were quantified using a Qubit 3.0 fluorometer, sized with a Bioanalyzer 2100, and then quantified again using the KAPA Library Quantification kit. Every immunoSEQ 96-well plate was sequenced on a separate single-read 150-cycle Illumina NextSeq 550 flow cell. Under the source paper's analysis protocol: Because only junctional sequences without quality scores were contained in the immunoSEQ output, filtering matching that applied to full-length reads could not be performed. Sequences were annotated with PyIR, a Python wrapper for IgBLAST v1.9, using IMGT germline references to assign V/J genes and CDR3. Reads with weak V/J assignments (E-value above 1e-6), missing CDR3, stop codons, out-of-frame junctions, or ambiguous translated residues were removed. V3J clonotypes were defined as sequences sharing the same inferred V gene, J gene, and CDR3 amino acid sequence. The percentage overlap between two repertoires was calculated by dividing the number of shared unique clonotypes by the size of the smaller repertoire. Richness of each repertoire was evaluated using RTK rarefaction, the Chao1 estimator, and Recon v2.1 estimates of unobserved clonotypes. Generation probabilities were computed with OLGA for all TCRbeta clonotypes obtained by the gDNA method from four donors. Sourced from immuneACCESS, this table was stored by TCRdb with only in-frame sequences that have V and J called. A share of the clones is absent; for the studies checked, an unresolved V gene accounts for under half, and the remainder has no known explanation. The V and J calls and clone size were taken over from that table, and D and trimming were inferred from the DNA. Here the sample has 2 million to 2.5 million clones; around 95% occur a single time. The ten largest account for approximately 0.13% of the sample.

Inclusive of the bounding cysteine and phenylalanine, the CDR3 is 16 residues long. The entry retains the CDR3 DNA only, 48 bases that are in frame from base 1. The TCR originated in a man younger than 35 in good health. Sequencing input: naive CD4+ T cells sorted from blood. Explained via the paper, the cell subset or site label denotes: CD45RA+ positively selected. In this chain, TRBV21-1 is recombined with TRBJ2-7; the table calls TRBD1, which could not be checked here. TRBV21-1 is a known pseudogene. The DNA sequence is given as TGTGCCAGCAGCGACCGGGACAGACAATTTTACTACGAGCAGTACTTC. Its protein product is CASSDRDRQFYYEQYF.